This paragraph covers one T cell receptor beta chain sequence. What it binds is unknown. This CDR3 contains 13 residues. From germline, CDR1 is SQVTM and CDR2 ANQGSEA. Unmatched junction bases numbered 10, after V lost 6 bases and J lost 10 bases. These data originate in a study of CD8+ T cells in alopecia areata. Study-wide results and caveats: Lesional tissue from the scalp (especially in alopecia totalis/universalis) showed higher clonality than normal scalp. With patients, TCR sharing proved less clear than in mice, a difference possibly related to HLA.

Once RNA had been extracted, it was reverse transcribed into cDNA to act as the sequencing template. Sequencing used immunoSEQ multiplex PCR; TCRdb keeps in-frame clones, though not all of them. The table shows around 140,000 clones, with roughly three fifths occurring only once. V usage is TRBV29-1 and J usage is TRBJ1-1, with 11 bases aligning to TRBD1. This clonotype was sampled from a human donor with alopecia areata. Sequences were derived from CD4+ T cells sorted from blood, sampled at week 0. CDR3 bases: TGCAGCGTGAGACCGGGACAGGGGGAGGGAGCTTTCTTT. Protein product: CSVRPGQGEGAFF. Full variable domain (missing parts from reference TRBV29-1 and TRBJ1-1): SAVISQKPSRDICQRGTSLTIQCQVDSQVTMMFWYRQQPGQSLTLIATANQGSEATYESGFVIDKFPISRPNLTFSTLTVSNMSPEDSSIYLCSVRPGQGEGAFFGQGTRLTVV.